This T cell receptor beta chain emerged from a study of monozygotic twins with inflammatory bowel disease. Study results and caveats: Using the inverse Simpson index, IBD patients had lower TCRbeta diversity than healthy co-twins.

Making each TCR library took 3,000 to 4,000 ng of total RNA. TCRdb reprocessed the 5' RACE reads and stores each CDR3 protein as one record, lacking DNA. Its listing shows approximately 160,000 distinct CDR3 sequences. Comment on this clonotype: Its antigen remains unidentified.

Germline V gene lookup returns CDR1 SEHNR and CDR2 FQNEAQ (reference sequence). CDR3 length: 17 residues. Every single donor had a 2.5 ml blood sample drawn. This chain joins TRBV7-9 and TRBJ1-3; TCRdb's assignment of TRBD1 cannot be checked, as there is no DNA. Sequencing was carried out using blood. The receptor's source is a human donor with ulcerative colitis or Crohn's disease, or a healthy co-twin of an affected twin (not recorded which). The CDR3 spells CASSLSRTAISGNTIYF.